The 24 T cell receptor beta chains listed next were all sequenced from one sample in a study of T cell repertoires in cytomegalovirus infection. Which antigens these TCRs recognize remains unknown. TCRdb reprocessed the reads via MiXCR and lists one record per CDR3 protein. This sample has fewer than 950,000 distinct CDR3 sequences, with about 33% found just once. Sequencing used cultured CD8+ T cells from PBMCs, obtained from culture after CMV antigen stimulation. These receptors came from a human donor in good health (CMV status not recorded). Some clones in this sample may be carry-over from other donors' samples.

The chain uses TRBV27 and TRBJ1-1; the D gene is possibly TRBD1 (6 bases). The CDR3 covers 15 residues. Germline V gives CDR1 MNHEY, CDR2 SMNVEV (reference sequence). V was pared by 5 bases and J by 6 bases, with 19 bases between. The DNA for the CDR3 is TGTGCCAGCAGTGCCCTAGGGGGGGCGCTTTCTGAAGCTTTCTTT. Its protein product is CASSALGGALSEAFF.

The chain employs TRBV18 and TRBJ2-3; either TRBD1 or TRBD2 may fit D (5 bases each). There are 15 residues in the CDR3. V gave up 6 bases and J gave up 4 bases, with 17 bases separating them. Germline assignment: CDR1 KGHSH and CDR2 LQKENI. The CDR3 spells CASSPARRGADTQYF. CDR3 nucleotides: TGTGCCAGCTCCCCAGCCCGGCGAGGGGCAGATACGCAGTATTTT.

Ten or more counts support this clonotype. The chain uses TRBV12-3 or TRBV12-4 and TRBJ2-6; 13 bases align to TRBD2. Trimming at V came to 4 bases and at J to 4 bases, leaving 10 bases not matched to a gene. The CDR3 is 19 residues long. CDR3 in amino acids: CASSYPGLAGFRGANVLTF. The CDR3 region has the DNA TGTGCCAGCAGTTACCCGGGACTAGCGGGGTTCCGGGGGGCCAACGTCCTGACTTTC.

The chain recombines TRBV7-3 with TRBJ2-2, with 7 bases lining up with TRBD2. The CDR3 extends over 14 amino acids. J lost 6 bases, V lost 4 bases, and 5 bases had no gene match. Germline V gene lookup returns CDR1 SGHTA and CDR2 FQGTGA. The CDR3 DNA is TGTGCCAGCAGCTCCATGGGGGGGGCCGGGGAGCTGTTTTTT. It encodes CASSSMGGAGELFF.

This clonotype turned up a few times. The chain links TRBV19 to TRBJ1-3; D unresolved. The CDR3 runs to 14 residues. CDR1 is LNHDA, CDR2 SQIVND, per germline (reference sequence). V lost 7 bases and J lost 0, with 10 bases in between. The CDR3 sequence is CASNGRYSGNTIYF. In DNA form, the CDR3 reads TGTGCCAGTAATGGCAGATACTCTGGAAACACCATATATTTT.

The CDR3 DNA follows: TGTGCCAGCAGCATAATCCAGGGGGCTAAGGATACGCAGTATTTT. It is translated as CASSIIQGAKDTQYF. The V and J genes are TRBV27 and TRBJ2-3, with 8 bases identical to TRBD1. From germline, CDR1 is MNHEY and CDR2 SMNVEV (reference sequence). This CDR3 has 15 amino acids. The junction had 11 bases not matched to a gene; V was cut back by 6 bases and J by 6 bases.

This clonotype was counted a few times. V and J are TRBV6-6 and TRBJ2-3; D possibly matches TRBD1 or TRBD2 (5 bases each). This CDR3 is 15 amino acids long. Germline-derived CDR1 and CDR2 are MNHNY and SVGAGI (reference sequence). The V end was cut by 4 bases, the J end by 5 bases, with 16 bases between. Here the CDR3 reads CASSSRDHPRDTQYF. The CDR3 bases are TGTGCCAGCAGTTCCAGGGACCACCCCCGAGATACGCAGTATTTT.

This clonotype was recorded a few times. The rearrangement uses TRBV19 and TRBJ2-1, with TRBD2 as a possible D gene (6 bases). This CDR3 spans 14 amino acids. V was trimmed by 7 bases and J by 5 bases, leaving 15 bases between them. The V gene's germline CDR1 is LNHDA and CDR2 SQIVND (reference sequence). CDR3 nucleotides: TGTGCCAGTACCATAGTCGGGACTCACAATGAGCAGTTCTTC. It specifies CASTIVGTHNEQFF.

This clonotype turned up a few times. This chain uses TRBV6-6 with TRBJ2-3, with 10 bases identical to TRBD2. V was pared by 0 bases and J by 0 bases, with 6 bases of the junction left unmatched. This CDR3 contains 18 residues. From germline, CDR1 is MNHNY and CDR2 SVGAGI (reference sequence). In DNA form, the CDR3 reads TGTGCCAGCAGTTACTCCCCCCCAGCGGGGGGGAGCACAGATACGCAGTATTTT. Its protein product is CASSYSPPAGGSTDTQYF.

The chain uses TRBV9 and TRBJ2-5, with 10 bases identical to TRBD2. Germline-derived CDR1 and CDR2 are SGDLS and YYNGEE. The V and J ends lost 3 bases and 1 base, in that order; junction bases with no gene match: 12. The CDR3 totals 18 residues. The CDR3: CASSETFLAGDLQETQYF. CDR3 DNA sequence: TGTGCCAGCAGCGAGACCTTTCTAGCGGGGGACCTCCAAGAGACCCAGTACTTC. The whole variable domain, remainder taken from reference TRBV9 and TRBJ2-5, is DSGVTQTPKHLITATGQRVTLRCSPRSGDLSVYWYQQSLDQGLQFLIQYYNGEERAKGNILERFSAQQFPDLHSELNLSSLELGDSALYFCASSETFLAGDLQETQYFGPGTRLLVL.

This clonotype was observed a few times. The chain employs TRBV7-6 and TRBJ2-2; 7 nucleotides line up with TRBD1. The CDR3 extends over 14 amino acids. CDR1 is SGHVS, CDR2 FNYEAQ, per germline. V lost 7 bases to trimming and J lost 7 bases; unmatched junction nucleotides: 9. The CDR3 coding sequence is TGTGCCAGCACCCCGACAGGGAGAGGCGGGGAGCTGTTTTTT. Translating it yields CASTPTGRGGELFF. Full variable domain (missing parts from reference TRBV7-6 and TRBJ2-2): GAGVSQSPRYKVTKRGQDVALRCDPISGHVSLYWYRQALGQGPEFLTYFNYEAQQDKSGLPNDRFSAERPEGSISTLTIQRTEQRDSAMYRCASTPTGRGGELFFGEGSRLTVL.

V gene TRBV5-1 combines with J gene TRBJ2-1; D assignment may be TRBD1 or TRBD2 (5 bases each). Germline loops: CDR1 SGHRS, CDR2 YFSETQ. V was trimmed by 3 bases and J by 8 bases, leaving 21 bases between them. The CDR3 spans 16 residues. The CDR3 spells CASSSDSLAGGYEQFF. CDR3 coding DNA: TGCGCCAGCAGCTCCGACAGCTTGGCGGGCGGGTATGAGCAGTTCTTC. The full variable domain, rest sourced from reference TRBV5-1 and TRBJ2-1, is KAGVTQTPRYLIKTRGQQVTLSCSPISGHRSVSWYQQTPGQGLQFLFEYFSETQRNKGNFPGRFSGRQFSNSRSEMNVSTLELGDSALYLCASSSDSLAGGYEQFFGPGTRLTVL.

This clonotype was counted ten times or more. The rearrangement joins TRBV7-8 to TRBJ2-7, with TRBD1 matching 9 bases. The CDR3 length is 13 residues. Losses at the gene ends were 5 bases for V and 7 bases for J; bases not matched to a gene: 6. Germline V gene sequence: CDR1 SGHVS, CDR2 FQNEAQ. CDR3 in amino acids: CASSPDRGKEQYF. CDR3 bases: TGTGCCAGCAGCCCGGACAGGGGTAAAGAGCAGTACTTC.

The rearrangement uses TRBV7-9 and TRBJ1-5; the D gene is possibly TRBD1 (5 bases). Germline V gene lookup returns CDR1 SEHNR and CDR2 FQNEAQ (reference sequence). V lost 2 bases, J lost 5 bases, and 16 bases lay in between. This CDR3 is built from 16 residues. CDR3 coding DNA: TGTGCCAGCAGCTTATCACCCCAGGGCTTGGATCAGCCCCAGCATTTT. Protein product: CASSLSPQGLDQPQHF. The variable domain in full, completed from reference TRBV7-9 and TRBJ1-5, reads DTGVSQNPRHKITKRGQNVTFRCDPISEHNRLYWYRQTLGQGPEFLTYFQNEAQLEKSRLLSDRFSAERPKGSFSTLEIQRTEQGDSAMYLCASSLSPQGLDQPQHFGDGTRLSIL.

The J gene is TRBJ1-6, the V gene TRBV12-3 or TRBV12-4; D may be TRBD1 (5 bases). The CDR3 is 16 amino acids. Trimming took off 6 bases at V and 5 bases at J, with 17 bases between the two ends. The CDR3 nucleotides are TGTGCCAGCAGACCTCCTCCGGGACGGAATAATTCACCCCTCCACTTT. It encodes CASRPPPGRNNSPLHF.

This clonotype was detected a few times. The chain is built from TRBV4-2 and TRBJ2-1; no firm D call. Trimming shortened V by 0 bases and J by 6 bases, and 15 bases separated the two germline ends. The CDR3 totals 16 residues. Germline V gene sequence: CDR1 LGHNA, CDR2 YNFKEQ. CDR3 bases: TGTGCCAGCAGCCAAGAAGGAAGGGTTTCGATCAATGAGCAGTTCTTC. Translation gives CASSQEGRVSINEQFF.

This clonotype was seen a few times. J is TRBJ1-5 and V is TRBV19; no firm D call. The CDR3 loop spans 12 amino acids. The germline V gene has CDR1 LNHDA and CDR2 SQIVND (reference sequence). The V and J ends lost 7 bases and 4 bases respectively, with 8 bases between them. CDR3 DNA sequence: TGTGCCAGTACCCTAGATAATCAGCCCCAGCATTTT. Encoded protein: CASTLDNQPQHF.

This clonotype was counted a few times. One end of the junction fails to match germline, which may point to a read error. The genes are TRBV7-3 and TRBJ1-3; D perhaps matches TRBD1 (5 bases). Germline V CDR1 and CDR2: SGHTA, FQGTGA. This CDR3 comprises 15 residues. CDR3 amino acids: CASSLTAGVGNTIYF. The CDR3 nucleotides read TGTGCCAGCAGCCTAACGGCGGGGGTCGGAAACACCATATATTTT.

This clonotype was observed at least ten times. The genes are TRBV10-3 and TRBJ2-7, with TRBD1 matching over 11 bases. V lost 2 bases, J lost 2 bases, and 5 bases stayed unmatched. Germline assignment: CDR1 ENHRY and CDR2 SYGVKD. The CDR3 runs 16 residues. CDR3 region: CAISEEGQGVAYEQYF. CDR3 sequence (DNA): TGTGCCATCAGTGAGGAGGGACAGGGGGTAGCCTACGAGCAGTACTTC.

Note on this clonotype: With a much larger clone just one base away, this may be a read error. This rearrangement joins TRBV7-2 to TRBJ2-3; the D gene is possibly TRBD2 (7 bases). V was shortened by 5 bases and J by 2 bases, with 17 bases between the two germline ends. Per the germline V gene, CDR1 is SGHTA and CDR2 is FQGNSA. The CDR3 has 16 residues. The CDR3 region has the DNA TGTGCCAGCAGCACATGGGGGGGGCGAGTCACAGATACGCAGTATTTT. Translating it yields CASSTWGGRVTDTQYF.

A word on this clonotype: A read error may explain this, as a much larger clone is one base away. The gene calls are TRBV7-2 and TRBJ2-5; D not resolved. This CDR3 has 14 residues. CDR1 and CDR2 from the germline V gene are SGHTA and FQGNSA. With 3 bases removed from V and 4 bases from J, the gap between germline ends came to 12 bases. The CDR3 protein is CASSFESLVETQYF. Written as DNA, the CDR3 is TGTGCCAGCAGCTTTGAGTCCCTTGTAGAGACCCAGTACTTC.

V is TRBV7-6 and J is TRBJ2-7; TRBD2 matches 9 bases. This CDR3 is built from 16 residues. Trimming cost V 1 base and J 0 bases; bases outside gene matches: 4. From germline, CDR1 is SGHVS and CDR2 FNYEAQ. The CDR3, as DNA: TGTGCCAGCAGCTTAGGGGCGGGGGGGAGCTCCTACGAGCAGTACGTC. Its translation is CASSLGAGGSSYEQYV.

The V and J genes are TRBV27 and TRBJ1-1; perhaps TRBD1 as D (5 bases). Germline V gives CDR1 MNHEY, CDR2 SMNVEV (reference sequence). The V end was cut by 5 bases, the J end by 3 bases, with 16 bases between. The CDR3 covers 15 residues. As DNA, the CDR3 is TGTGCCAGCAGTCCGCGGGTCCGGGGGGACACTGAAGCTTTCTTT. This sequence encodes CASSPRVRGDTEAFF.

This clonotype was observed a few times. V usage is TRBV7-9 and J usage is TRBJ2-7; perhaps D is TRBD1 or TRBD2 (5 bases each). Trimming removed 5 bases from V and 5 bases from J, with 16 bases in between. CDR1 is SEHNR, CDR2 FQNEAQ, per germline (reference sequence). CDR3 size: 14 residues. The CDR3 is CASSPLEVGDEQYV. CDR3 nucleotide sequence: TGTGCCAGCAGCCCCTTGGAGGTAGGGGACGAGCAGTACGTC.